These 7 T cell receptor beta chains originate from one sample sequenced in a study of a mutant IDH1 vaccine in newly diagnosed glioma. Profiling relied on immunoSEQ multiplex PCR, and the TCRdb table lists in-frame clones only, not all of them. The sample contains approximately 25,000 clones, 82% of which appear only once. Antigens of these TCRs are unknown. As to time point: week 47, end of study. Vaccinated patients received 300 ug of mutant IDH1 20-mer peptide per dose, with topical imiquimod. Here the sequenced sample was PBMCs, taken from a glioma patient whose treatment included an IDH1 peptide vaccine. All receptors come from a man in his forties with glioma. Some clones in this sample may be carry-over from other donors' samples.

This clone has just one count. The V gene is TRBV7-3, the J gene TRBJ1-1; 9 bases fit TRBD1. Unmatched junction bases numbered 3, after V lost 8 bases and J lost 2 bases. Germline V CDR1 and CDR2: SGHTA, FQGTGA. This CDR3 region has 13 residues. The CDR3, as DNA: TGTGCCAGCGCGGGACAGGGTAACACTGAAGCTTTCTTT. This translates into CASAGQGNTEAFF.

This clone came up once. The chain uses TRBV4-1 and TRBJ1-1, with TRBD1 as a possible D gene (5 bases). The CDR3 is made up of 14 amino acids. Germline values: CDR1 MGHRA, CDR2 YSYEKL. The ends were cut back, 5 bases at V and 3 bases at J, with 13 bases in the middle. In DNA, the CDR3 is TGCGCCAGCAGCATCAGGGATGGAGACACTGAAGCTTTCTTT. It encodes CASSIRDGDTEAFF.

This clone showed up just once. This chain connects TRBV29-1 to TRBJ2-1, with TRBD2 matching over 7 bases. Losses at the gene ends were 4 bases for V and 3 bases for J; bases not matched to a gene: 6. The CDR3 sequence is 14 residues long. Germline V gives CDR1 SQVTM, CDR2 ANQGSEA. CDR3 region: CSVGGRGDYNEQFF. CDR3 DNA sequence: TGCAGCGTTGGGGGCCGGGGGGACTACAATGAGCAGTTCTTC.

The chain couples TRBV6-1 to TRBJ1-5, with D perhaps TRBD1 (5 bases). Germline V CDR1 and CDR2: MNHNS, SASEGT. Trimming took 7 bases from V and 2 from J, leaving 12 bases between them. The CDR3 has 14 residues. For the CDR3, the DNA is TGTGCCAGCACTTACACGGGGGGCAATCAGCCCCAGCATTTT. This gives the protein CASTYTGGNQPQHF.

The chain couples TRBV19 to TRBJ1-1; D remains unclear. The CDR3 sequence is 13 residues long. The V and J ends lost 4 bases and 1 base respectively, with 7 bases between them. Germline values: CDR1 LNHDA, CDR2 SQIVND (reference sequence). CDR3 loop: CASSNGPNTEAFF. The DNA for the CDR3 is TGTGCCAGTAGTAATGGTCCGAACACTGAAGCTTTCTTT.

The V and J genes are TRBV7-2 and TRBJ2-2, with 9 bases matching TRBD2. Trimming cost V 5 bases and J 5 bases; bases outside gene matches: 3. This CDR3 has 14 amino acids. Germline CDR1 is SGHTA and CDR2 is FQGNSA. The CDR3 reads CASSQTSGTGELFF. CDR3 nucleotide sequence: TGTGCCAGCAGCCAAACTAGCGGGACCGGGGAGCTGTTTTTT.

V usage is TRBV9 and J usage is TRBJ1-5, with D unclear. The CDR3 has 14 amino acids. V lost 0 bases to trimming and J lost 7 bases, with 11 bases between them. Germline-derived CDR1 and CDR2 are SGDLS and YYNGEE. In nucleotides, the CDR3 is TGTGCCAGCAGCGTAGAGGAGGAAGGACAGCCCCAGCATTTT. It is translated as CASSVEEEGQPQHF.